This entry lists 18 T cell receptor beta chains sequenced from one sample in a study of blood T cell repertoires in COVID-19. Data came from immunoSEQ multiplex PCR; TCRdb stores just in-frame clones and leaves some out. The sample comprises approximately 150,000 clones, 75% to 85% of which are singletons, and approximately 5% rests with the top ten. The sample comprised peripheral blood. The receptor source for this set is a woman between 50 and 59 years old with acute or convalescent COVID-19.

The chain employs TRBV3-1 (or the pseudogene TRBV3-2) and TRBJ2-5; the D gene is possibly TRBD2 (5 bases). The germline V and J ends were trimmed by 0 bases and 2 bases, with 10 bases remaining between them. The CDR3 consists of 15 residues. CDR1 and CDR2 (germline): LGHDT, YNNKEL (reference sequence). CDR3 bases: TGTGCCAGCAGCCAAGAATTGACTACTCAAGAGACCCAGTACTTC. Translated, it gives CASSQELTTQETQYF.

This rearrangement joins TRBV7-9 to TRBJ1-6; D possibly corresponds to TRBD1 (5 bases). V lost 3 bases, J lost 7 bases, and 10 bases lay in between. In germline, CDR1 is SEHNR, CDR2 FQNEAQ (reference sequence). The CDR3 runs to 14 residues. Here the CDR3 reads CASSFPTANSPLHF. DNA of the CDR3: TGTGCCAGCAGCTTTCCGACAGCCAATTCACCCCTCCACTTT.

The V gene is TRBV15, the J gene TRBJ1-5; the D gene is possibly TRBD1 (6 bases). V shed 4 bases and J shed 3 bases, with 10 bases lying between them. The CDR3 contains 14 residues. The germline V gene encodes CDR1 LNHNV and CDR2 YYDKDF (reference sequence). The CDR3 is CATSIGQSNQPQHF. The CDR3 DNA follows: TGTGCCACCAGCATCGGACAGTCCAATCAGCCCCAGCATTTT.

This sequence joins TRBV9 and TRBJ1-6, with D possibly matching TRBD1 (5 bases). Germline CDR1 and CDR2: SGDLS and YYNGEE. V was pared by 5 bases and J by 8 bases, with 17 bases between. CDR3 length: 15 amino acids. CDR3 region: CASSGDGGGYSPLHF. The CDR3, as DNA: TGTGCCAGCAGTGGGGACGGGGGTGGTTATTCACCCCTCCACTTT.

The chain is built from TRBV19 and TRBJ1-2; 7 bases match TRBD1. Trimming cost V 2 bases and J 1 base; bases outside gene matches: 1. This CDR3 has 14 amino acids. Germline values: CDR1 LNHDA, CDR2 SQIVND (reference sequence). The DNA for the CDR3 is TGTGCCAGTAGTATAAGGGACAGTAACTATGGCTACACCTTC. It is translated as CASSIRDSNYGYTF.

The chain joins TRBV27 to TRBJ2-4; the match to TRBD2 covers 8 bases. The CDR3 contains 14 residues. Germline V lookup: CDR1 MNHEY, CDR2 SMNVEV (reference sequence). Trimming took 10 bases from V and 3 from J; bases not matched to a gene: 8. CDR3 DNA sequence: TGTGCCAAAAGACTAGCGCATTTCAAAAACATTCAGTACTTC. It is translated as CAKRLAHFKNIQYF.

This rearrangement joins TRBV2 to TRBJ1-5; tentatively, D is TRBD1 (6 bases). The CDR3 has 14 residues. V was cut by 8 bases and J by 1 base, with 12 bases left in between. The germline gives CDR1 SNHLY, CDR2 FYNNEI. The DNA for the CDR3 is TGTGCCAGCGACCAGGGGACGAGCAATCAGCCCCAGCATTTT. It translates to CASDQGTSNQPQHF.

Only a few counts were recorded for this clone. This rearrangement joins TRBV6-1 to TRBJ1-3; a possible D gene is TRBD1 (5 bases). This CDR3 comprises 12 residues. CDR1 is MNHNS and CDR2 is SASEGT in the germline V gene. V shed 2 bases and J shed 8 bases, with 7 bases lying between them. For the CDR3, the DNA is TGTGCCAGCAGTGAATTGGGGCACACCATATATTTT. Encoded protein: CASSELGHTIYF.

The chain uses TRBV5-1 and TRBJ1-2; no reliable D call. Trimming removed 4 bases at V and 1 base at J, with 11 bases between. Per germline, CDR1 SGHRS and CDR2 YFSETQ. CDR3 length: 14 residues. CDR3 sequence reads: CASSESGLNYGYTF. The CDR3 bases are TGCGCCAGCAGCGAATCAGGCCTTAACTATGGCTACACCTTC.

V is TRBV7-2 and J is TRBJ2-1, with TRBD1 matching 12 bases. This CDR3 has 15 residues. V was clipped by 5 bases and J by 8 bases; unmatched bases: 7. Per germline, CDR1 SGHTA and CDR2 FQGNSA. CDR3 amino acids: CASSPGTGGNYEQFF. The CDR3 DNA reads as TGTGCCAGCAGCCCCGGGACAGGGGGCAACTATGAGCAGTTCTTC.

This chain connects TRBV9 to TRBJ2-3; D perhaps matches TRBD2 (6 bases). Germline CDR1 SGDLS, CDR2 YYNGEE. The V end lost 0 bases, the J end lost 1 base, and 9 bases lay between the germline ends. The CDR3 has 15 amino acids. In DNA, the CDR3 is TGTGCCAGCAGCGTAGACGGCGGGGGCACAGATACGCAGTATTTT. Residues: CASSVDGGGTDTQYF. The variable domain in full, with the rest retrieved from reference TRBV9 and TRBJ2-3, is DSGVTQTPKHLITATGQRVTLRCSPRSGDLSVYWYQQSLDQGLQFLIQYYNGEERAKGNILERFSAQQFPDLHSELNLSSLELGDSALYFCASSVDGGGTDTQYFGPGTRLTVL.

The V call is TRBV12-3 or TRBV12-4, the J call TRBJ2-1, with D unresolved. The CDR3 sequence is 13 residues long. Trimming pared 3 bases from V and 4 bases from J, leaving 7 bases between. CDR3 amino acids: CASSFFRYNEQFF. The CDR3 DNA is TGTGCCAGCAGTTTTTTCAGATACAATGAGCAGTTCTTC.

The chain employs TRBV5-6 and TRBJ2-3; 11 nucleotides match TRBD2. The CDR3 totals 17 residues. J gave up 8 bases and V 2 bases, and 13 bases lay outside the gene matches. Germline values: CDR1 SGHDT, CDR2 YYEEEE. The CDR3 DNA reads TGTGCCAGCAGCTTCGGGATTCTAGCGGGGGGAGCTATTACGCAGTATTTT. It codes for CASSFGILAGGAITQYF. Using reference TRBV5-6 and TRBJ2-3 for the parts outside the CDR3, the full variable domain is DAGVTQSPTHLIKTRGQQVTLRCSPKSGHDTVSWYQQALGQGPQFIFQYYEEEERQRGNFPDRFSGHQFPNYSSELNVNALLLGDSALYLCASSFGILAGGAITQYFGPGTRLTVL.

This clone was recorded many times. The CDR3 nucleotides are TGTGCCAGCATAGAGGGTTCTCTTATCTCTTACGAGCAGTACTTC. Translated, it gives CASIEGSLISYEQYF. The chain carries TRBV25-1 and TRBJ2-7; D possibly corresponds to TRBD2 (5 bases). The CDR3 is 15 amino acids. The V gene's germline CDR1 is MGHDK and CDR2 SYGVNS. The V gene lost 7 bases and the J gene lost 4 bases, with 20 bases spanning the gap.

The rearrangement uses TRBV4-2 and TRBJ2-1, with 12 bases fitting TRBD1. V gave up 5 bases and J gave up 6 bases; unmatched junction bases: 8. The CDR3 extends over 16 amino acids. CDR1 and CDR2 (germline): LGHNA, YNFKEQ. The CDR3 nucleotides are TGTGCCAGCAGCTTATTTGGGACAGGGGGCTCCAATGAGCAGTTCTTC. This encodes CASSLFGTGGSNEQFF.

This sequence joins TRBV2 and TRBJ2-1; possible D gene TRBD1, 5 bases. The germline V gene has CDR1 SNHLY and CDR2 FYNNEI. V gave up 1 base and J gave up 5 bases, with 12 bases separating them. There are 15 residues in the CDR3. The CDR3 bases are TGTGCCAGCAGTGAAGGCCAGGGTGTTAACAATGAGCAGTTCTTC. Translated, it gives CASSEGQGVNNEQFF.

The chain recombines TRBV19 with TRBJ2-3; D is unresolved. The CDR3 length is 12 residues. The V and J ends lost 10 bases and 4 bases respectively, with 12 bases between them. In germline, CDR1 is LNHDA, CDR2 SQIVND (reference sequence). This chain's CDR3 is CATRRNPDTQYF. Here the CDR3 DNA reads TGTGCCACCCGGCGGAACCCAGATACGCAGTATTTT.

The CDR3 bases are TGCGCCAGCAGTCACGCGGATAGGCTAGCGGGGGGGCTGGACACAGATACGCAGTATTTT. It codes for CASSHADRLAGGLDTDTQYF. The chain uses TRBV23-1 and TRBJ2-3; 12 nucleotides agree with TRBD2. Being an ORF, TRBV23-1 has a function that is uncertain. With V trimmed by 3 bases and J by 2 bases, 15 bases remained unmatched. The CDR3 is 20 residues long.